A selection of T cell receptor beta chains follows, all from one sample in a study of cytomegalovirus exposure and HLA in healthy donors. The assay was immunoSEQ multiplex PCR, and TCRdb's table has in-frame clones only and misses some. Among 200,000 or so clones, approximately 84% were seen once, and the ten largest hold 0.2% to 0.3%. The sequencing sample was made of PBMCs. The receptors originated from a boy aged 5-17 years in good health and CMV-seronegative. The CDR3 runs from the conserved cysteine through the conserved F or W. Fields, in order: J gene, clone size, V gene, D gene, CDR3 protein, CDR3 DNA. A D gene is named only where the DNA matches it firmly. Expanded clones are given a class, and other clones once, few, many or no size at all.

j_gene: TRBJ2-7; abundance: NA; v_gene: TRBV14; d_gene: NA; CDR3aa: CASSAYRASYEQYF; CDR3nt: TGTGCCAGCAGCGCCTACAGGGCCTCCTACGAGCAGTACTTC
j_gene: TRBJ2-2; abundance: NA; v_gene: TRBV9; d_gene: TRBD2; CDR3aa: CASSAGPMVTSGNTGELFF; CDR3nt: TGTGCCAGCAGCGCCGGACCTATGGTGACTAGCGGAAACACCGGGGAGCTGTTTTTT
j_gene: TRBJ2-5; abundance: NA; v_gene: TRBV28; d_gene: TRBD2; CDR3aa: CASSIAGGWETQYF; CDR3nt: TGTGCCAGCAGCATAGCGGGAGGGTGGGAGACCCAGTACTTC
j_gene: TRBJ1-2; abundance: NA; v_gene: TRBV27; d_gene: NA; CDR3aa: CASSLVGGLDGYTF; CDR3nt: TGTGCCAGCAGTTTAGTGGGCGGGCTCGATGGCTACACCTTC
j_gene: TRBJ2-4; abundance: NA; v_gene: TRBV9; d_gene: NA; CDR3aa: CASSGGGAISKNIQYF; CDR3nt: TGTGCCAGCAGCGGGGGTGGGGCCATTTCCAAAAACATTCAGTACTTC
j_gene: TRBJ1-2; abundance: few; v_gene: TRBV6-5; d_gene: TRBD1; CDR3aa: CASRSDRGNGYTF; CDR3nt: TGTGCCAGCAGATCGGACAGGGGGAATGGCTACACCTTC
j_gene: TRBJ1-2; abundance: NA; v_gene: TRBV5-4; d_gene: TRBD1; CDR3aa: CASSPGQGGSWDYGYTF; CDR3nt: TGTGCCAGCAGCCCGGGACAGGGGGGGAGCTGGGACTATGGCTACACCTTC
j_gene: TRBJ1-2; abundance: NA; v_gene: TRBV4-3; d_gene: NA; CDR3aa: CASSQDRVYGYTF; CDR3nt: TGCGCCAGCAGCCAAGACAGGGTCTATGGCTACACCTTC
j_gene: TRBJ2-2; abundance: NA; v_gene: TRBV9; d_gene: NA; CDR3aa: CASSVALGAGELFF; CDR3nt: TGTGCCAGCAGCGTAGCTCTAGGAGCCGGGGAGCTGTTTTTT
j_gene: TRBJ1-6; abundance: NA; v_gene: TRBV19; d_gene: NA; CDR3aa: CASSIEARVNSPLHF; CDR3nt: TGTGCCAGTAGTATAGAAGCCAGGGTTAATTCACCCCTCCACTTT
j_gene: TRBJ2-7; abundance: NA; v_gene: TRBV5-4; d_gene: NA; CDR3aa: CASSLEPGNRYEQYF; CDR3nt: TGTGCCAGCAGCCTAGAGCCCGGCAATAGGTACGAGCAGTACTTC
j_gene: TRBJ1-5; abundance: NA; v_gene: TRBV5-5; d_gene: TRBD1; CDR3aa: CASSSGQGMQPQHF; CDR3nt: TGTGCCAGCAGCTCCGGACAGGGGATGCAGCCCCAGCATTTT
j_gene: TRBJ1-2; abundance: few; v_gene: TRBV5-1; d_gene: TRBD1; CDR3aa: CASSLVRGRDNGYTF; CDR3nt: TGCGCCAGCAGCTTGGTCAGGGGGCGCGACAATGGCTACACCTTC
j_gene: TRBJ1-1; abundance: NA; v_gene: TRBV7-9; d_gene: NA; CDR3aa: CASRIGPGTEAFF; CDR3nt: TGTGCCAGCAGGATAGGACCGGGGACTGAAGCTTTCTTT
j_gene: TRBJ2-5; abundance: NA; v_gene: TRBV5-1; d_gene: TRBD2; CDR3aa: CASSPGGEETQYF; CDR3nt: TGCGCCAGCAGCCCTGGGGGGGAAGAGACCCAGTACTTC
j_gene: TRBJ1-2; abundance: NA; v_gene: TRBV10-2; d_gene: NA; CDR3aa: CASSAATGDGYTF; CDR3nt: TGCGCCAGCAGCGCGGCAACAGGCGATGGCTACACCTTC
j_gene: TRBJ2-1; abundance: NA; v_gene: TRBV28; d_gene: NA; CDR3aa: CASSLGDSSYNEQFF; CDR3nt: TGTGCCAGCAGTTTAGGCGACAGTTCCTACAATGAGCAGTTCTTC
j_gene: TRBJ1-1; abundance: NA; v_gene: TRBV9; d_gene: TRBD1; CDR3aa: CASSARGTATNEAFF; CDR3nt: TGTGCCAGCAGCGCCCGGGGGACAGCAACTAATGAAGCTTTCTTT
j_gene: TRBJ2-5; abundance: NA; v_gene: TRBV5-1; d_gene: TRBD1; CDR3aa: CASSLGRTGLETQYF; CDR3nt: TGCGCCAGCAGCTTGGGAAGGACAGGGCTTGAGACCCAGTACTTC
j_gene: TRBJ2-5; abundance: NA; v_gene: TRBV28; d_gene: TRBD1; CDR3aa: CASSLEGQVYQETQYF; CDR3nt: TGTGCCAGCAGTCTCGAGGGACAGGTCTACCAAGAGACCCAGTACTTC
j_gene: TRBJ2-6; abundance: NA; v_gene: TRBV27; d_gene: NA; CDR3aa: CASSFSRSGANVLTF; CDR3nt: TGTGCCAGCAGTTTCTCCAGGTCTGGGGCCAACGTCCTGACTTTC
j_gene: TRBJ2-3; abundance: NA; v_gene: TRBV28; d_gene: NA; CDR3aa: CASSLQVHTDTQYF; CDR3nt: TGTGCCAGCAGTTTACAAGTACACACAGATACGCAGTATTTT
j_gene: TRBJ2-7; abundance: few; v_gene: TRBV5-4; d_gene: TRBD1; CDR3aa: CASSTVIGRDRDEQYF; CDR3nt: TGTGCCAGCAGCACGGTTATCGGCAGGGACAGGGACGAGCAGTACTTC
j_gene: TRBJ1-5; abundance: NA; v_gene: TRBV28; d_gene: NA; CDR3aa: CASSFAQGVSNQPQHF; CDR3nt: TGTGCCAGCAGTTTTGCGCAGGGTGTTAGCAATCAGCCCCAGCATTTT
j_gene: TRBJ2-7; abundance: NA; v_gene: TRBV7-2; d_gene: TRBD1; CDR3aa: CASSFTGQGISEQYF; CDR3nt: TGTGCCAGCAGCTTCACGGGACAGGGGATCTCCGAGCAGTACTTC
j_gene: TRBJ1-4; abundance: NA; v_gene: TRBV7-2; d_gene: NA; CDR3aa: CASRPTWGQSNEKLFF; CDR3nt: TGTGCCAGCAGGCCCACATGGGGGCAGTCTAATGAAAAACTGTTTTTT
j_gene: TRBJ1-5; abundance: NA; v_gene: TRBV10-3; d_gene: NA; CDR3aa: CAISESGLKSNQPQHF; CDR3nt: TGTGCCATCAGTGAGTCGGGACTCAAGAGCAATCAGCCCCAGCATTTT
j_gene: TRBJ2-7; abundance: NA; v_gene: TRBV5-6; d_gene: TRBD2; CDR3aa: CASTRASGTSVF; CDR3nt: TGTGCCAGCACTAGGGCTAGCGGGACCTCCGTTTTC
j_gene: TRBJ1-1; abundance: NA; v_gene: TRBV18; d_gene: NA; CDR3aa: CASSPLIPGGTAFF; CDR3nt: TGTGCCAGCTCACCACTTATTCCGGGGGGGACAGCTTTCTTT